A selection of T cell receptor beta chains follows, all from one sample in a study of brain T cells in children with intractable seizures. This table comes from immunoSEQ multiplex PCR, and its TCRdb copy is limited to in-frame clones, with some not included. The sample records around 340,000 clones, nearly 95% being singletons. The sample here was peripheral blood, taken more than 4 months after surgery. These receptors originate from a boy less than two years old with tuberous sclerosis and intractable seizures. The CDR3 runs from the conserved cysteine through the conserved F or W. The order of the fields is CDR3 length, clone size, D gene, V gene, J gene, CDR3 DNA, CDR3 protein. D genes are given only for firm matches. Not all rows give a size; the values are once, few, many and, for expanded clones, a class.

cdr3_length: 15; clone_size: -; d_call: -; v_call: TRBV27; j_call: TRBJ2-7; cdr3_nt: TGTGCCAGCAGTTTATTGGGGGGAAGCTCCTACGAGCAGTACTTC; cdr3_aa: CASSLLGGSSYEQYF
cdr3_length: 15; clone_size: -; d_call: TRBD2; v_call: TRBV5-6; j_call: TRBJ2-3; cdr3_nt: TGTGCCAGCAGAGGGCGGGGGGCGAGCACAGATACGCAGTATTTT; cdr3_aa: CASRGRGASTDTQYF
cdr3_length: 14; clone_size: -; d_call: -; v_call: TRBV11-3; j_call: TRBJ1-1; cdr3_nt: TGTGCCAGCAGCCCCCGGGACGGGAACACTGAAGCTTTCTTT; cdr3_aa: CASSPRDGNTEAFF
cdr3_length: 14; clone_size: -; d_call: TRBD1; v_call: TRBV30; j_call: TRBJ1-1; cdr3_nt: TGTGCCTGGAGTCCAGGGACAGGTAACACTGAAGCTTTCTTT; cdr3_aa: CAWSPGTGNTEAFF
cdr3_length: 14; clone_size: -; d_call: TRBD2; v_call: TRBV5-4; j_call: TRBJ2-3; cdr3_nt: TGTGCCAGCGAGAATAGCGGGGTCCGGGATACGCAGTATTTT; cdr3_aa: CASENSGVRDTQYF
cdr3_length: 14; clone_size: -; d_call: TRBD2; v_call: TRBV6-5; j_call: TRBJ2-5; cdr3_nt: TGTGCCAGCTCGGTAGCGGGGGGTGGAGAGACCCAGTACTTC; cdr3_aa: CASSVAGGGETQYF
cdr3_length: 14; clone_size: -; d_call: TRBD2; v_call: TRBV5-1; j_call: TRBJ2-5; cdr3_nt: TGCGCCAGCAGCTTCACGGCGGGAGGAGAGACCCAGTACTTC; cdr3_aa: CASSFTAGGETQYF
cdr3_length: 15; clone_size: -; d_call: TRBD2; v_call: TRBV27; j_call: TRBJ2-7; cdr3_nt: TGTGCCAGCAGTCGCTCACTAGCGGGGTCTTTCGAGCAGTACTTC; cdr3_aa: CASSRSLAGSFEQYF
cdr3_length: 15; clone_size: -; d_call: -; v_call: TRBV24-1; j_call: TRBJ2-2; cdr3_nt: TGTGCCACCAGTGCCCCGAGGGGGGTGGCCGGGGAGCTGTTTTTT; cdr3_aa: CATSAPRGVAGELFF
cdr3_length: 14; clone_size: -; d_call: -; v_call: TRBV7-9; j_call: TRBJ2-1; cdr3_nt: TGTGCCAGCAGCTTAGTCACGGGAATGGATGAGCAGTTCTTC; cdr3_aa: CASSLVTGMDEQFF
cdr3_length: 16; clone_size: -; d_call: TRBD2; v_call: TRBV9; j_call: TRBJ2-3; cdr3_nt: TGTGCCAGCAGCTTCGGACTAGCGGGGAGCACAGATACGCAGTATTTT; cdr3_aa: CASSFGLAGSTDTQYF
cdr3_length: 13; clone_size: -; d_call: TRBD1; v_call: TRBV6-5; j_call: TRBJ1-6; cdr3_nt: TGTGCCACAAACACAGGGGTAGGGTCACCCCTCCACTTT; cdr3_aa: CATNTGVGSPLHF
cdr3_length: 13; clone_size: -; d_call: -; v_call: TRBV29-1; j_call: TRBJ1-2; cdr3_nt: TGCAGCGTTGCCCCAAGGCAGGCCAGCGGCTACACCTTC; cdr3_aa: CSVAPRQASGYTF
cdr3_length: 17; clone_size: -; d_call: -; v_call: TRBV21-1; j_call: TRBJ2-3; cdr3_nt: TGTGCCAGCAGCGCCATAAGGACAGGGTCTAGCACAGATACGCAGTATTTT; cdr3_aa: CASSAIRTGSSTDTQYF
cdr3_length: 17; clone_size: -; d_call: -; v_call: TRBV28; j_call: TRBJ1-5; cdr3_nt: TGTGCCAGCAATGGGGGAACCGGTTTCTATAGCAATCAGCCCCAGCATTTT; cdr3_aa: CASNGGTGFYSNQPQHF
cdr3_length: 14; clone_size: -; d_call: -; v_call: TRBV5-4; j_call: TRBJ2-5; cdr3_nt: TGTGCCAGCAGCTTGGATTACACCCAAGAGACCCAGTACTTC; cdr3_aa: CASSLDYTQETQYF
cdr3_length: 14; clone_size: -; d_call: TRBD1; v_call: TRBV25-1; j_call: TRBJ1-6; cdr3_nt: TGTGCCAGCAGAGGACAGGGGGCTTATTCACCCCTCCACTTT; cdr3_aa: CASRGQGAYSPLHF
cdr3_length: 14; clone_size: -; d_call: -; v_call: TRBV6-5; j_call: TRBJ1-5; cdr3_nt: TGTGCCAGCAGTTCTGGGGTTAGCAATCAGCCCCAGCATTTT; cdr3_aa: CASSSGVSNQPQHF
cdr3_length: 15; clone_size: -; d_call: TRBD1; v_call: TRBV30; j_call: TRBJ1-2; cdr3_nt: TGTGCCTGGGCCGGGACAGGGGTTTTCGGCTATGGCTACACCTTC; cdr3_aa: CAWAGTGVFGYGYTF
cdr3_length: 12; clone_size: -; d_call: -; v_call: TRBV12-3/TRBV12-4; j_call: TRBJ1-3; cdr3_nt: TGTGCCAGCAGGTCTCTTGCGTCCACCATATATTTT; cdr3_aa: CASRSLASTIYF
cdr3_length: 15; clone_size: once; d_call: -; v_call: TRBV3-1/TRBV3-2; j_call: TRBJ2-1; cdr3_nt: TGTGCCAGCAGCCAAGACGGGGTCGTATACAATGAGCAGTTCTTC; cdr3_aa: CASSQDGVVYNEQFF
cdr3_length: 13; clone_size: -; d_call: TRBD1; v_call: TRBV29-1; j_call: TRBJ1-4; cdr3_nt: TGCAGCGTAGTACAGGGGGGAGATGAAAAACTGTTTTTT; cdr3_aa: CSVVQGGDEKLFF
cdr3_length: 14; clone_size: -; d_call: -; v_call: TRBV2; j_call: TRBJ1-1; cdr3_nt: TGTGCCAGCGTGGGGTTCACGGTGAACACTGAAGCTTTCTTT; cdr3_aa: CASVGFTVNTEAFF
cdr3_length: 14; clone_size: -; d_call: -; v_call: TRBV6-5; j_call: TRBJ2-7; cdr3_nt: TGTGCCAGCAGTTACAAAAACACGGGCGTGGAGCAGTACTTC; cdr3_aa: CASSYKNTGVEQYF
cdr3_length: 15; clone_size: -; d_call: -; v_call: TRBV19; j_call: TRBJ2-3; cdr3_nt: TGTGCCAGTAGTAACCTACAGGGATTCACAGATACGCAGTATTTT; cdr3_aa: CASSNLQGFTDTQYF
cdr3_length: 11; clone_size: once; d_call: -; v_call: TRBV11-2; j_call: TRBJ2-7; cdr3_nt: TGTGCCAGCAGCTTGCTAGGGGATCAGTACTTC; cdr3_aa: CASSLLGDQYF
cdr3_length: 13; clone_size: -; d_call: -; v_call: TRBV27; j_call: TRBJ2-7; cdr3_nt: TGTGCCAGCAGTTTATGGTTAGGGGCCGAGCAGTACTTC; cdr3_aa: CASSLWLGAEQYF
cdr3_length: 16; clone_size: -; d_call: TRBD2; v_call: TRBV11-3; j_call: TRBJ2-3; cdr3_nt: TGTGCCAGCAGCTCGCGGGAGGGGGAGCCGGAAGATACGCAGTATTTT; cdr3_aa: CASSSREGEPEDTQYF
cdr3_length: 13; clone_size: -; d_call: -; v_call: TRBV15; j_call: TRBJ2-7; cdr3_nt: TGTGCCACCAGCAGAGATTGGCCGGGGCCCCAGTACTTC; cdr3_aa: CATSRDWPGPQYF
cdr3_length: 14; clone_size: -; d_call: -; v_call: TRBV27; j_call: TRBJ1-1; cdr3_nt: TGTGCCAGCAGGCGTCCGGGACGGAACACTGAAGCTTTCTTT; cdr3_aa: CASRRPGRNTEAFF
cdr3_length: 16; clone_size: -; d_call: TRBD2; v_call: TRBV5-1; j_call: TRBJ2-5; cdr3_nt: TGCGCCAGCAGCTTGATGGTAGCGGGGGGAAGGGAGACCCAGTACTTC; cdr3_aa: CASSLMVAGGRETQYF
cdr3_length: 16; clone_size: -; d_call: TRBD2; v_call: TRBV5-1; j_call: TRBJ2-7; cdr3_nt: TGCGCCAGCAGCCTCCGGGACTATTGGACCCACTACGAGCAGTACTTC; cdr3_aa: CASSLRDYWTHYEQYF
cdr3_length: 13; clone_size: -; d_call: -; v_call: TRBV29-1; j_call: TRBJ2-7; cdr3_nt: TGCAGCGTTGAAGATTCCAAGTCCTACGAGCAGTACTTC; cdr3_aa: CSVEDSKSYEQYF
cdr3_length: 18; clone_size: -; d_call: TRBD1; v_call: TRBV2; j_call: TRBJ1-5; cdr3_nt: TGTGCCAGCAGGGAGACTTACCTAAAACAGGGGGCTAATCAGCCCCAGCATTTT; cdr3_aa: CASRETYLKQGANQPQHF
cdr3_length: 16; clone_size: few; d_call: -; v_call: TRBV9; j_call: TRBJ2-1; cdr3_nt: TGTGCCAGCAGCGCATCAGCGGTTCTCACCTACAATGAGCAGTTCTTC; cdr3_aa: CASSASAVLTYNEQFF
cdr3_length: 14; clone_size: -; d_call: TRBD1; v_call: TRBV4-1; j_call: TRBJ1-2; cdr3_nt: TGCGCCAGCAGCCGGGACAGGGGGCACTATGGCTACACCTTC; cdr3_aa: CASSRDRGHYGYTF
cdr3_length: 15; clone_size: -; d_call: TRBD2; v_call: TRBV7-9; j_call: TRBJ2-7; cdr3_nt: TGTGCCAGCAGCTTACTCAGCGGGGGGTCCTACGAGCAGTACTTC; cdr3_aa: CASSLLSGGSYEQYF
cdr3_length: 12; clone_size: -; d_call: -; v_call: TRBV10-1; j_call: TRBJ1-2; cdr3_nt: TGCGCCAGCAGTCGGACAGCTTGCGGCTACACCTTC; cdr3_aa: CASSRTACGYTF
cdr3_length: 13; clone_size: -; d_call: -; v_call: TRBV12-3/TRBV12-4; j_call: TRBJ1-2; cdr3_nt: TGTGCCAGCAGTTTAGTAGGGGGGACTGGCTACACCTTC; cdr3_aa: CASSLVGGTGYTF
cdr3_length: 13; clone_size: -; d_call: -; v_call: TRBV24-1; j_call: TRBJ2-5; cdr3_nt: TGTGCCACCAGTGATGGAGCAACCGAGACCCAGTACTTC; cdr3_aa: CATSDGATETQYF
cdr3_length: 15; clone_size: -; d_call: TRBD1; v_call: TRBV19; j_call: TRBJ1-5; cdr3_nt: TGTGCCAGTAGTGGAAAGGGGGCGTCGATTCAGCCCCAGCATTTT; cdr3_aa: CASSGKGASIQPQHF
cdr3_length: 16; clone_size: -; d_call: TRBD1; v_call: TRBV11-2; j_call: TRBJ2-3; cdr3_nt: TGTGCCAGCAGCTTGGATCGCGCGGGACAGGGATATACGCAGTATTTT; cdr3_aa: CASSLDRAGQGYTQYF
cdr3_length: 14; clone_size: -; d_call: -; v_call: TRBV7-9; j_call: TRBJ1-2; cdr3_nt: TGTGCCAGCAGCTTAGCTCTGGGGGCGGACGGCTACACCTTC; cdr3_aa: CASSLALGADGYTF
cdr3_length: 15; clone_size: -; d_call: -; v_call: TRBV7-2; j_call: TRBJ1-4; cdr3_nt: TGTGCCAGCAGCTTAGAGCCGAGGGGTAATGAAAAACTGTTTTTT; cdr3_aa: CASSLEPRGNEKLFF
cdr3_length: 12; clone_size: -; d_call: -; v_call: TRBV5-1; j_call: TRBJ2-2; cdr3_nt: TGCGCCAGCAGCGGAAGGACCGGGGAGCTGTTTTTT; cdr3_aa: CASSGRTGELFF
cdr3_length: 14; clone_size: -; d_call: -; v_call: TRBV3-1/TRBV3-2; j_call: TRBJ2-7; cdr3_nt: TGTGCCAGCAGCCTCCGGGCCTCTTTCTACGAGCAGTACTTC; cdr3_aa: CASSLRASFYEQYF